This entry features one TCR beta chain sequence. Its antigen remains unidentified. Germline loops: CDR1 SGHAT, CDR2 FQNNGV. CDR3 size: 13 residues. Both 60 Vbeta primers and 13 Jbeta primers went into the PCR. This table comes from immunoSEQ multiplex PCR, and its TCRdb copy is limited to in-frame clones, with some not included. This table has some 160,000 clones, approximately 88% appearing once. The sample comes from a study of cytomegalovirus exposure and HLA in healthy donors. General study results and limits: An analysis done earlier found most TCR beta V segments productive about 87% or about 30% of the time.

This receptor was taken from a young woman in good health and CMV-seronegative. Sequencing was carried out using PBMCs. This chain connects TRBV11-2 to TRBJ2-5; D perhaps matches TRBD1 (6 bases). Matching the DNA end better, TRBJ2-7 makes the J call doubtful. The CDR3 sequence: CASSHTGSTEQYF. The CDR3 nucleotides read TGTGCCAGCAGCCATACAGGGTCGACCGAGCAGTACTTC.